This T cell receptor beta chain stems from a study of blood T cell repertoires in COVID-19. Overall study: PBMCs, B-cell-depleted T cells, or T cells were the source of the cDNA or gDNA that made up the material.

V shed 2 bases, J shed 7 bases, and the junction held 3 bases outside the gene matches. The CDR3 spans 13 residues. The germline CDR1 and CDR2 sequences are MDHEN and SYDVKM. Sequenced by immunoSEQ multiplex PCR; TCRdb stores in-frame clones only, minus some. The table has 90,000 to 100,000 clones, approximately 86% seen once. The sequence derives from an elderly man with acute or convalescent COVID-19. Specimen: peripheral blood. The chain carries TRBV28 and TRBJ1-1; 8 bases align to TRBD1. CDR3 in amino acids: CASSLEGTGEAFF. CDR3 DNA sequence: TGTGCCAGCAGTTTAGAGGGGACAGGTGAAGCTTTCTTT.